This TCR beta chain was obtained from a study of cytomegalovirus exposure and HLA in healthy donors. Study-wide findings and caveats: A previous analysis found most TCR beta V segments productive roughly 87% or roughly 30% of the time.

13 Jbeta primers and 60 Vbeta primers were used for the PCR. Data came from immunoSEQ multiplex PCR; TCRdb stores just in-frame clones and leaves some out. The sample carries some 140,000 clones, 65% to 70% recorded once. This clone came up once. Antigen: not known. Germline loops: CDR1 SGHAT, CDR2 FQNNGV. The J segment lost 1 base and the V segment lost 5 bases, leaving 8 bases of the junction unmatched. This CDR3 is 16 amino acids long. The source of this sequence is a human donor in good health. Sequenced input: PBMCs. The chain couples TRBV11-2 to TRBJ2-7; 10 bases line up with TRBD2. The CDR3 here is CASSPQTSGFSYEQYF. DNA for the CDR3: TGTGCCAGCAGCCCCCAGACTAGCGGGTTTTCCTACGAGCAGTACTTC.